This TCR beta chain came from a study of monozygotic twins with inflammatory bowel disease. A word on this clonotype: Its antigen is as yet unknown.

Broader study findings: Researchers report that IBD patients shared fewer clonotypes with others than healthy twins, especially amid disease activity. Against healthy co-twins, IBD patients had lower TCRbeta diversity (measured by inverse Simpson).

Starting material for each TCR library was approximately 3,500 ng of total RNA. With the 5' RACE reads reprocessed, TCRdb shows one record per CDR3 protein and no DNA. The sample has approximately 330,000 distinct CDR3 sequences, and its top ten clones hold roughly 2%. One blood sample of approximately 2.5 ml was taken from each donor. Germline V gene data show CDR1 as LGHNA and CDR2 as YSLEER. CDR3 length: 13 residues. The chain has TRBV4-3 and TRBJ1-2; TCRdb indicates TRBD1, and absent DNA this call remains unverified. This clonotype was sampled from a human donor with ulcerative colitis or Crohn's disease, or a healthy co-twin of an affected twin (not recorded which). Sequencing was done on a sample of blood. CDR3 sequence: CASSQLGGGGYTF.